This T cell receptor (beta chain) is from a study of a mutant IDH1 vaccine in newly diagnosed glioma. For the study at large: Among treated patients, around 62% were male and around 40% female, and mean age was roughly 40 years. V12 corresponded to week 35 and V13 to week 47. Overall study results and limits: Vaccination induced immune responses in approximately 93% of patients.

This clone occurred once. Its antigen remains unidentified. The V end was cut by 4 bases, the J end by 6 bases, with 10 bases between. This CDR3 has 13 residues. Germline loops: CDR1 SGHDN, CDR2 FVKESK. Time point reported: week 47, end of study. A single vaccine dose contained 300 ug of mutant IDH1 20-mer peptide, and topical imiquimod was used with it. The assay was immunoSEQ multiplex PCR, and TCRdb's table has in-frame clones only and misses some. The table records about 94,000 clones, just under 90% of them present only once. This chain connects TRBV14 to TRBJ1-5; D is unclear. The sequence was obtained from a woman between 50 and 59 years old with glioma. The source material was PBMCs, sampled from a glioma patient whose treatment included an IDH1 peptide vaccine. Written as DNA, the CDR3 is TGTGCCAGCAGCCGAACGAGTCGTCAGCCCCAGCATTTT. Protein sequence: CASSRTSRQPQHF.